This paragraph covers one T cell receptor beta chain sequence. The identical CDR3 is also encoded by other nucleotide sequences in the sample. Libraries were prepared by immunoSEQ multiplex PCR; TCRdb keeps only in-frame clonotypes and omits some of them. The table has about 680,000 clones, around 89% seen once. Treatment meaning: some 20 received Ad26.COV2.S at low or high dose, single or two shots; roughly 5 received placebo; per-sample allocation not given. Sampling was performed 63 days after the first vaccine or placebo injection. This record comes from a study of Ad26.COV2.S vaccination and SARS-CoV-2 variants. J was trimmed by 3 bases and V by 4 bases; bases with no gene match: 3. This CDR3 region has 13 residues. Germline V gene data show CDR1 as SGHTA and CDR2 as FQGTGA.

This sample comprised peripheral blood, obtained in a trial of Ad26.COV2.S vaccine versus placebo. The sequence was collected from a person aged 18-60 years who received the Ad26.COV2.S COVID-19 vaccine or a placebo. The rearrangement links TRBV7-3 to TRBJ2-7; TRBD1 aligns across 7 bases. CDR3 in DNA: TGTGCCAGCAGCTCGGGACAGAGCTACGAGCAGTACTTC. Its translation: CASSSGQSYEQYF.